The present T cell receptor beta chain was sequenced within a study of blood T cell repertoires in COVID-19. Study-level background: The origin of the acute and convalescent COVID-19 samples was the United States, Italy and Spain. PBMCs, B-cell-depleted T cells, or T cells provided the cDNA or gDNA that made up the material.

Some clones are missing from TCRdb's copy, which holds only in-frame ones; the method was immunoSEQ multiplex PCR. The table shows about 50,000 clones, with more than 70% occurring only once. Germline V CDR1 and CDR2: MNHNS, SASEGT. V lost 3 bases, J lost 14 bases, and 16 bases lay in between. The CDR3 has 12 residues. This clonotype was obtained from a man between 60 and 75 years old with acute or convalescent COVID-19. The material sequenced was peripheral blood. The chain combines TRBV6-1 with TRBJ1-2; D call uncertain. CDR3 in DNA: TGTGCCAGCAGTGACCTGCGGAGTGCCTATACCTTC. Protein sequence: CASSDLRSAYTF.